What follows is one T cell receptor beta chain and its context. For every subset, genomic DNA was evenly distributed across several immunoSEQ plates. Under the authors' procedure: ImmunoSEQ yielded junction-only sequences lacking quality scores, so filtering differed. Using immunoSEQ multiplex PCR, the repertoire was profiled, and TCRdb retains in-frame clones only, with some absent. V and J calls and clone size are given by that table; D and trimming were obtained from the DNA. The table has millions of clones, approximately 95% seen once. The data derive from a study of shared clonotypes between healthy human individuals. Study as a whole: Each donor contributed plates that comprised three CD4 naive, three CD4 memory, two CD8 naive and one CD8 memory.

Germline CDR1 WNHNN, CDR2 SYGVQD (reference sequence). The V and J ends lost 4 bases and 0 bases respectively, with 10 bases between them. This CDR3 has 15 amino acids. Among the donors, all were Caucasian adults who lived in Nashville, Tennessee. This clonotype was sampled from a man younger than 30 in good health. Sequencing input: naive CD4+ T cells sorted from blood. Subset defined: CD45RA+ positively selected. The chain recombines TRBV10-1 with TRBJ1-3; D is ambiguous. The CDR3 spells CASSATVGSGNTIYF. CDR3 nucleotide sequence: TGCGCCAGCAGTGCGACGGTCGGCTCTGGAAACACCATATATTTT.